Sequencing of this T cell receptor beta chain was carried out in a study of blood T cell repertoires in COVID-19. In the study overall: Whether acute or convalescent, the COVID-19 samples came from the United States, Italy and Spain. In each case, the material was cDNA or gDNA derived from T cells, B-cell-depleted T cells, or PBMCs.

The CDR3 contains 18 residues. The germline V gene has CDR1 MGHRA and CDR2 YSYEKL. With 1 base clipped from V and 0 bases from J, the junction kept 8 bases outside the gene matches. As handled by the study authors: Amplification of reference gene primers was used by the study to estimate nucleated cell counts. Assay used: immunoSEQ multiplex PCR; TCRdb lists only in-frame clones, some missing. The V and J calls and clone size come from that table; D and trimming were worked out from the DNA. The table records about 59,000 clones, 75% to 95% of them present only once. Sequenced: peripheral blood. This receptor was taken from a man older than 75 with acute or convalescent COVID-19. The V and J genes are TRBV4-1 and TRBJ1-3; 8 bases are a match to TRBD1. In DNA form, the CDR3 reads TGCGCCAGCAGCCAAGGGAGACAGGGGCCGATCTCTGGAAACACCATATATTTT. Protein sequence: CASSQGRQGPISGNTIYF.